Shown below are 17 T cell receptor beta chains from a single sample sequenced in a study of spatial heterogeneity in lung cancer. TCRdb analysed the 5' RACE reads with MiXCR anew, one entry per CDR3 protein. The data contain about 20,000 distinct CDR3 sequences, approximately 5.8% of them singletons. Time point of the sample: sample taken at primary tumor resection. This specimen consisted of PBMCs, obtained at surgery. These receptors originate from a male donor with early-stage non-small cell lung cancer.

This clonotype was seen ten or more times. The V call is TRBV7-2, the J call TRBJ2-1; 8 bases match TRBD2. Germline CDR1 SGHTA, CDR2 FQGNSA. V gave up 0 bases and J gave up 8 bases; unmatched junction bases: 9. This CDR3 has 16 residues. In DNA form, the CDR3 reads TGTGCCAGCAGCTTAGCGCGGGGGGCTAGTAGATATGAGCAGTTCTTC. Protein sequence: CASSLARGASRYEQFF.

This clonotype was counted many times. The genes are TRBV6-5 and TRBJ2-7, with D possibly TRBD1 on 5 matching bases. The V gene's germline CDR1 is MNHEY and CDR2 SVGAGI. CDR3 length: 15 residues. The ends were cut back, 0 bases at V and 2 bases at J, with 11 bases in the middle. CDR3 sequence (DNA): TGTGCCAGCAGTTACTCGTCAGGGCCCCCCTACGAGCAGTACTTC. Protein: CASSYSSGPPYEQYF.

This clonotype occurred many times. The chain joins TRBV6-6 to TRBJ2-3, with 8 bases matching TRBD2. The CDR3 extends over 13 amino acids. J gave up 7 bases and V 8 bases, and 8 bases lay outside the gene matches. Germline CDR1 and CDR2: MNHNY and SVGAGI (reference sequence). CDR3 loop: CASLAGGAHTQYF. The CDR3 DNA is TGTGCCAGCCTGGCGGGGGGAGCCCATACGCAGTATTTT.

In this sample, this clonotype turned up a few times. The CDR3 spells CASSPLVEKLFF. The CDR3, as DNA: TGTGCCAGCAGTCCCCTCGTGGAAAAACTGTTTTTT. The genes are TRBV28 and TRBJ1-4; no clear D. Trimming took off 5 bases at V and 8 bases at J, with 9 bases between the two ends. CDR1 and CDR2 from the germline V gene are MDHEN and SYDVKM. CDR3 size: 12 residues.

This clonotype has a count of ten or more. The CDR3 here is CASSLKQGSNGYTF. The CDR3 DNA reads TGTGCCAGCAGCTTGAAGCAGGGGAGTAATGGCTACACCTTC. The V call is TRBV7-2, the J call TRBJ1-2; D perhaps matches TRBD1 (6 bases). The CDR3 is made up of 14 amino acids. Germline CDR1 and CDR2: SGHTA and FQGNSA. The V gene lost 3 bases and the J gene lost 6 bases, with 14 bases spanning the gap.

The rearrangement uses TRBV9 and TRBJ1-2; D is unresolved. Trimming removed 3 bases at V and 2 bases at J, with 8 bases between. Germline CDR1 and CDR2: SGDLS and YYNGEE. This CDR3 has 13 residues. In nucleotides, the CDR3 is TGTGCCAGCAGCGGCACCTGGAACTATGGCTACACCTTC. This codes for CASSGTWNYGYTF.

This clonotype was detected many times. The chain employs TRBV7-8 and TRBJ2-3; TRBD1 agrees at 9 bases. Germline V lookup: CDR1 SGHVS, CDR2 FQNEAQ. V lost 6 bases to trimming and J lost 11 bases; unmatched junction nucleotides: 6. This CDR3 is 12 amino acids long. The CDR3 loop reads CASSLQGAEQYF. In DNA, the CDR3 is TGTGCCAGCAGTCTACAGGGGGCTGAGCAGTATTTT.

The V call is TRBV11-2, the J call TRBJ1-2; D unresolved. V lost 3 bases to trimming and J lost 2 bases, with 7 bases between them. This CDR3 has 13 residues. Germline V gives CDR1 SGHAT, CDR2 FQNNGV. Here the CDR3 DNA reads TGTGCCAGCAGCTTCTCGGGCAACTATGGCTACACCTTC. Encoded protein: CASSFSGNYGYTF.

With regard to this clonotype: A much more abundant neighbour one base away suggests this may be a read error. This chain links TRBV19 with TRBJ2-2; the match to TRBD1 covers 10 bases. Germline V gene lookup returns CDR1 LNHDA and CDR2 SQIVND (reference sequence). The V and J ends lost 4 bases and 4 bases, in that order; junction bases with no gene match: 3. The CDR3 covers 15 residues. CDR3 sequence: CASSRRTGGTGELFF. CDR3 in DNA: TGTGCCAGTAGTAGACGGACAGGGGGCACCGGGGAGCTGTTTTTT.

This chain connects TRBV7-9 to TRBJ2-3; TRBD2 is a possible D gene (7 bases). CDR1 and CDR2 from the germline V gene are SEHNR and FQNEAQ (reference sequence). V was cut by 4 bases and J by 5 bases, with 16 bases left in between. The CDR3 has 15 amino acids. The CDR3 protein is CASSWVGGARDTQYF. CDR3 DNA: TGTGCCAGCAGCTGGGTAGGGGGGGCGAGAGATACGCAGTATTTT.

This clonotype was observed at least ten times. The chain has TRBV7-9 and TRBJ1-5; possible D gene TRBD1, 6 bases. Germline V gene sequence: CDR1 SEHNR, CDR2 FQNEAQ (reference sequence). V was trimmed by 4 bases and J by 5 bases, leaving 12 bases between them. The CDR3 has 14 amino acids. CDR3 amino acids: CASSSQGRDQPQHF. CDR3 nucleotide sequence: TGTGCCAGCAGCTCGCAGGGGAGGGATCAGCCCCAGCATTTT.

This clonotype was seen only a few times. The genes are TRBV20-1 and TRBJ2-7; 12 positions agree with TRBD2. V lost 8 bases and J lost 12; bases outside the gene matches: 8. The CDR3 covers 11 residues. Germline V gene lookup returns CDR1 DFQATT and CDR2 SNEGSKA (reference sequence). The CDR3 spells CSTRTSGTLYF. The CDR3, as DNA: TGCAGTACGAGGACTAGCGGGACTCTGTACTTC.

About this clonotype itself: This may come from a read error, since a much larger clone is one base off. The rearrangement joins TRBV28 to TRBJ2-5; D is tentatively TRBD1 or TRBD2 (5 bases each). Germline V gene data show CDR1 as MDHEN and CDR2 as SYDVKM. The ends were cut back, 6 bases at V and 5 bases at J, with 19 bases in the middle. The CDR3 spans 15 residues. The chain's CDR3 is CASSHYGREFETQYF. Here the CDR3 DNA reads TGTGCCAGCAGCCACTACGGCAGGGAGTTCGAGACCCAGTACTTC.

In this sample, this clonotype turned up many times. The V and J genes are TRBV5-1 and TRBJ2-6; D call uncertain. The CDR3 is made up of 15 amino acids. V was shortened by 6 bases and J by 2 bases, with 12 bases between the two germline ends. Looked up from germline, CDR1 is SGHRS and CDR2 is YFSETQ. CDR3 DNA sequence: TGCGCCAGCAATCAAGGCGTAGCTGGGGCCAACGTCCTGACTTTC. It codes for CASNQGVAGANVLTF. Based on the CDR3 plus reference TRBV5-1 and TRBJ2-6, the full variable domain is KAGVTQTPRYLIKTRGQQVTLSCSPISGHRSVSWYQQTPGQGLQFLFEYFSETQRNKGNFPGRFSGRQFSNSRSEMNVSTLELGDSALYLCASNQGVAGANVLTFGAGSRLTVL.

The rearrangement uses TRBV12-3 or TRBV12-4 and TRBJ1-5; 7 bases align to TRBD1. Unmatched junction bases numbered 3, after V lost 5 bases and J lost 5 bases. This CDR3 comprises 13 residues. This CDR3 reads CASSGTADQPQHF. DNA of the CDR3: TGTGCCAGCAGTGGGACAGCGGATCAGCCCCAGCATTTT.

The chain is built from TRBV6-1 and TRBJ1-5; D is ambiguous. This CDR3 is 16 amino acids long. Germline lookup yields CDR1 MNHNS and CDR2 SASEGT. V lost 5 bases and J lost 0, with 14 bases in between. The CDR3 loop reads CASSPPAAVSNQPQHF. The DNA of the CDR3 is TGTGCCAGCAGTCCACCGGCGGCGGTTAGCAATCAGCCCCAGCATTTT.

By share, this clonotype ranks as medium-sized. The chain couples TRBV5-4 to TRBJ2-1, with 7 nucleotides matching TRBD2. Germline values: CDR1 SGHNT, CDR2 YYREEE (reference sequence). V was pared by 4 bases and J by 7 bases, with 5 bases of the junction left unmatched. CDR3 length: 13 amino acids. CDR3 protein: CASSTLASNEQFF. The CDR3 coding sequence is TGTGCCAGCAGCACACTAGCGTCAAATGAGCAGTTCTTC.